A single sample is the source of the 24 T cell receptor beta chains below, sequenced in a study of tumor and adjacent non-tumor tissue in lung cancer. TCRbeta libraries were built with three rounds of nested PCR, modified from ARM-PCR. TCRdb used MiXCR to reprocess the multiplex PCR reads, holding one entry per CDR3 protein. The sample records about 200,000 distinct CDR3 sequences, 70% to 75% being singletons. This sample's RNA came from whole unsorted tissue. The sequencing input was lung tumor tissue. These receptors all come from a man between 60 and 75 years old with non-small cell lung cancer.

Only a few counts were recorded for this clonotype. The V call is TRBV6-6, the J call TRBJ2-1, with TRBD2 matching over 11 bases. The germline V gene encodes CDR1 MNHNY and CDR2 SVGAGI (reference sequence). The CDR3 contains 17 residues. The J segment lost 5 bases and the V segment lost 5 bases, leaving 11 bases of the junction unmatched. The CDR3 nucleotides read TGTGCCAGCAGTACGCGTTCCGGGACTAGCGGTAACAATGAGCAGTTCTTC. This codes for CASSTRSGTSGNNEQFF.

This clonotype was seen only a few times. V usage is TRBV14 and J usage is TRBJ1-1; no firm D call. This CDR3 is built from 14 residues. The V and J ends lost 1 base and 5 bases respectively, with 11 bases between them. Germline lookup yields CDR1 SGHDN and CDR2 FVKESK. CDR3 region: CASSQGGMGTEAFF. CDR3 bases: TGTGCCAGCAGCCAAGGAGGGATGGGGACTGAAGCTTTCTTT.

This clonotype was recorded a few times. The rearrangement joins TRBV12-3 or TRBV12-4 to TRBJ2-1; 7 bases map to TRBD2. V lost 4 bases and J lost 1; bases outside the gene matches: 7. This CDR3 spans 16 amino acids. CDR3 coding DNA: TGTGCCAGCAGTTCCCCCACGGGAGGTTCCTACAATGAGCAGTTCTTC. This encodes CASSSPTGGSYNEQFF.

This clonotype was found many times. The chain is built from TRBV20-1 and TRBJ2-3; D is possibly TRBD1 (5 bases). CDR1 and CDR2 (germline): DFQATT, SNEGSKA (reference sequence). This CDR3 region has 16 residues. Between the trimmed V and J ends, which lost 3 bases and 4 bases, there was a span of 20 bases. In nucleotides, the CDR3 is TGCAGTGCTAGTCAGACCCCCAGGGAAGTCCCAGATACGCAGTATTTT. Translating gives CSASQTPREVPDTQYF.

The CDR3 here is CASSPRVLGGEQYF. CDR3 DNA sequence: TGTGCCAGCAGTCCCAGGGTGCTGGGAGGCGAGCAGTACTTC. The chain has TRBV12-3 or TRBV12-4 and TRBJ2-7; the D gene is possibly TRBD2 (6 bases). CDR3 size: 14 residues. V lost 5 bases to trimming and J lost 6 bases, with 17 bases between them.

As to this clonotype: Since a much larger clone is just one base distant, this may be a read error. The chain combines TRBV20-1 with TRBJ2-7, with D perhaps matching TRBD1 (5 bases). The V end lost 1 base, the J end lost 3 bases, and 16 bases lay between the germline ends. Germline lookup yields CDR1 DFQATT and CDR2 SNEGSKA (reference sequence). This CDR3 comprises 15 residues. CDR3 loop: CSARGSTAGNYEQYF. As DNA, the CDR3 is TGCAGTGCTAGAGGTAGTACCGCAGGGAACTACGAGCAGTACTTC.

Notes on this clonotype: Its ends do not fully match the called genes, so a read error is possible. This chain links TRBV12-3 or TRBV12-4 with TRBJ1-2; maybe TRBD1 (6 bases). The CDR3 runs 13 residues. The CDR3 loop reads CASSFGQFYDYTF. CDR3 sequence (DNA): TGTGCCAGTAGTTTCGGACAGTTCTATGACTACACCTTC.

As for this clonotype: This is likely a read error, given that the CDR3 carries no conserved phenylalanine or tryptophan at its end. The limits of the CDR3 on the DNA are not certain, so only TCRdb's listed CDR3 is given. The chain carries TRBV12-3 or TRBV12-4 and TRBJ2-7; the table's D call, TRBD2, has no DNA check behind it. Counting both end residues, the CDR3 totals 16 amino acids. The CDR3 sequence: CASSLGEGTRPVRLNL.

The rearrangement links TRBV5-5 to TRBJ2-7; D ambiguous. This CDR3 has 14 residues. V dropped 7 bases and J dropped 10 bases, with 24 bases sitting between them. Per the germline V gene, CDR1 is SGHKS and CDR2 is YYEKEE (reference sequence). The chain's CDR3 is CASGERPGSWGQYF. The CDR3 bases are TGTGCCAGCGGCGAACGTCCGGGTTCCTGGGGACAGTACTTC. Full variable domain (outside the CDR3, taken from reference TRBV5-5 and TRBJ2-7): DAGVTQSPTHLIKTRGQQVTLRCSPISGHKSVSWYQQVLGQGPQFIFQYYEKEERGRGNFPDRFSARQFPNYSSELNVNALLLGDSALYLCASGERPGSWGQYFGPGTRLTVT.

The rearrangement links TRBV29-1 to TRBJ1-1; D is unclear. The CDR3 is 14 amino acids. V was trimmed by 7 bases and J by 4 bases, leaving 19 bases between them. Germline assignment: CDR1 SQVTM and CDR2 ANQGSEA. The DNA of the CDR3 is TGCAGCGCTAAAAGGGAGCTTGGTCTCACTGAAGCTTTCTTT. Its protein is CSAKRELGLTEAFF.

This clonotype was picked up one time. CDR3: CASSLTTSRGEETQYF. The CDR3 DNA is TGTGCCAGCAGCTTAACGACTAGTAGGGGGGAAGAGACCCAGTACTTC. The gene calls are TRBV11-2 and TRBJ2-5; D is possibly TRBD1 or TRBD2 (6 bases each). Trimming left V 2 bases short and J 3 bases short, with 16 bases between. Germline assignment: CDR1 SGHAT and CDR2 FQNNGV. The CDR3 is 16 amino acids.

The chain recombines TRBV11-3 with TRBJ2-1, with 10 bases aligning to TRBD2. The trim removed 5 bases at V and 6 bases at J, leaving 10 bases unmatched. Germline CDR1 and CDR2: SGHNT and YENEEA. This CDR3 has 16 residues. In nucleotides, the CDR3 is TGTGCCAGCAGCCGCGGAATAGCGGGAGGAGGCAATGAGCAGTTCTTC. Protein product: CASSRGIAGGGNEQFF. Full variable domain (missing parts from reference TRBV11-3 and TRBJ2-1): EAGVVQSPRYKIIEKKQPVAFWCNPISGHNTLYWYLQNLGQGPELLIRYENEEAVDDSQLPKDRFSAERLKGVDSTLKIQPAELGDSAVYLCASSRGIAGGGNEQFFGPGTRLTVL.

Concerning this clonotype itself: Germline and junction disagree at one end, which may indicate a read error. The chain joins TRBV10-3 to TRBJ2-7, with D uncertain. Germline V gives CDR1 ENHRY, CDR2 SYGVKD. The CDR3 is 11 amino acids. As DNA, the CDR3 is TGTGCCATCAGTGAGTCGATCCAGCATTACTTC. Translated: CAISESIQHYF.

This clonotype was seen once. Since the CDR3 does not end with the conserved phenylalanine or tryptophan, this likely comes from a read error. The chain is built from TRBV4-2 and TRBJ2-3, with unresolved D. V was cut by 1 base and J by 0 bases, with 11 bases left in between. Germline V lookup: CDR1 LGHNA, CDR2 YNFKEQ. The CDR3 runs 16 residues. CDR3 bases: TGTGCCAGCAGCCAAGGGTCTGGCGCCAGCACAGATACGCAGTATTCT. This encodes CASSQGSGASTDTQYS.

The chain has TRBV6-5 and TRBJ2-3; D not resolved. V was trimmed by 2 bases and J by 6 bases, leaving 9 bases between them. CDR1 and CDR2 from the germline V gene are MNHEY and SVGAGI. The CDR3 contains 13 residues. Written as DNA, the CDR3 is TGTGCCAGCAGTTACACAGCCCGGGATACGCAGTATTTT. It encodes CASSYTARDTQYF.

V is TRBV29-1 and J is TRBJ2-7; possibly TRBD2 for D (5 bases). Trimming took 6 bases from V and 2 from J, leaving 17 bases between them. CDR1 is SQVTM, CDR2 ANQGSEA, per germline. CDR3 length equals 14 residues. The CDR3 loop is CSVIRVGSAYEQYF. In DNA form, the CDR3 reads TGCAGCGTGATCCGTGTAGGGAGTGCCTACGAGCAGTACTTC.

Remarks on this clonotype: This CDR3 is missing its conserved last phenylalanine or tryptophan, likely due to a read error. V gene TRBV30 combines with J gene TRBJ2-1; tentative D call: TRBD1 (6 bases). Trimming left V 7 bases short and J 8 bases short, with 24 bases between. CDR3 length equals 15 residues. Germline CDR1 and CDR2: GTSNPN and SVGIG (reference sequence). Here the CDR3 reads CALIVGQTNGDEQFV. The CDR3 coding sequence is TGTGCCTTGATAGTCGGACAGACTAACGGGGATGAGCAGTTCGTC.

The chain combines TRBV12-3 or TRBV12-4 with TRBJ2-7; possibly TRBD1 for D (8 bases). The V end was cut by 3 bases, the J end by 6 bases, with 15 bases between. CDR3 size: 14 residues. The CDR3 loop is CASSFSYRGGEQYF. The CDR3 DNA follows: TGTGCCAGCAGTTTTTCCTACAGGGGGGGCGAGCAGTACTTC.

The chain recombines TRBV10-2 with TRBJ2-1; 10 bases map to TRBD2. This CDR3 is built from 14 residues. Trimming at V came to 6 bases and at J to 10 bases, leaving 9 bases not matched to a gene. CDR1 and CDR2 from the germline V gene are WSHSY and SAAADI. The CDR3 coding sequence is TGCGCCAGCAGCCCAAGCGGGAGGGCCTGGGAGCAGTTCTTC. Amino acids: CASSPSGRAWEQFF.

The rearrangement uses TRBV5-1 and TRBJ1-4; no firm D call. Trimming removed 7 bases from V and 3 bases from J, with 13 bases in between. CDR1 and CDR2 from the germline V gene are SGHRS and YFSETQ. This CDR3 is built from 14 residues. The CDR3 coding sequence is TGCGCCAGCGAAGGAGAGGAGGCTAATGAAAAACTGTTTTTT. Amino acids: CASEGEEANEKLFF.

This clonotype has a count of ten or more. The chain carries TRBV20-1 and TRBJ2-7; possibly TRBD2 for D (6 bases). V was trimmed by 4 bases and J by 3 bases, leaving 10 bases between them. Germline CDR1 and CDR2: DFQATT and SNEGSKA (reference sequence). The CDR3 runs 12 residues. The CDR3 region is CSATPGDYEQYF. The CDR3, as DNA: TGCAGTGCTACCCCGGGGGACTACGAGCAGTACTTC.

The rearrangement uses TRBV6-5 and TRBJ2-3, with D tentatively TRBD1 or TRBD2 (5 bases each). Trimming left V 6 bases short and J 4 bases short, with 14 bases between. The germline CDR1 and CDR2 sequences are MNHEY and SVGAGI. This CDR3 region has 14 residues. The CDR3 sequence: CASSRFGAADTQYF. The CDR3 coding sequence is TGTGCCAGCAGCCGGTTCGGGGCGGCAGATACGCAGTATTTT.

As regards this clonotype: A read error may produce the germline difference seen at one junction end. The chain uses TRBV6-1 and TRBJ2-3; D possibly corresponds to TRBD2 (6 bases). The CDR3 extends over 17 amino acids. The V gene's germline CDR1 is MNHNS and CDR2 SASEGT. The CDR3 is CTSSVLGRRGGTDTQYF. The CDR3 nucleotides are TGTACCAGCAGCGTACTGGGTAGGCGGGGCGGCACAGATACGCAGTATTTT.

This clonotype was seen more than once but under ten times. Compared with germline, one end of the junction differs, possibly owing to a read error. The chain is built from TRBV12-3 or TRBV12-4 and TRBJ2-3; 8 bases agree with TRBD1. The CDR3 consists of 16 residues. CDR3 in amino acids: CVSSSGDRGRRDTQYF. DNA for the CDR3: TGTGTCAGCAGTTCGGGTGACAGGGGACGTCGAGATACGCAGTATTTT.